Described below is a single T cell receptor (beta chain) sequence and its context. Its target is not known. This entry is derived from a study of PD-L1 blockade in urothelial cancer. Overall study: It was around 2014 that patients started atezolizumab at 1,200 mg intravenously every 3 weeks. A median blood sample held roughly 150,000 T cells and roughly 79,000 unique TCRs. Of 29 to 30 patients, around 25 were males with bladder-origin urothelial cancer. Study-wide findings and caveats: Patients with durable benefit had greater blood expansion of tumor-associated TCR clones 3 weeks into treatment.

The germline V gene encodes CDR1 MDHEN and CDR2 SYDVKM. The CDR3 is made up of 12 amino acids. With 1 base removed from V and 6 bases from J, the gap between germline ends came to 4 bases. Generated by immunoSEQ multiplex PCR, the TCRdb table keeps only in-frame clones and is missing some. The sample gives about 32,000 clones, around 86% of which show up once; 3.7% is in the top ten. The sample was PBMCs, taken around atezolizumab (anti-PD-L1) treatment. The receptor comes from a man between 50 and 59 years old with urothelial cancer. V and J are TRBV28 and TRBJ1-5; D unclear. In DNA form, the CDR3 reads TGTGCCAGCAGTTTATCCCTTCAGCCCCAGCATTTT. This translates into CASSLSLQPQHF.